A single sample gave rise to the 12 T cell receptor beta chains below, sequenced in a study of cytomegalovirus exposure and HLA in healthy donors. Both 60 Vbeta primers and 13 Jbeta primers went into the PCR. Sequenced by immunoSEQ multiplex PCR; TCRdb stores in-frame clones only, minus some. Among approximately 150,000 clones listed, roughly 76% were seen once. Input material: PBMCs. Receptors were obtained from a man between 60 and 75 years old in good health and CMV-seronegative.

V usage is TRBV4-3 and J usage is TRBJ1-4; 10 bases match TRBD1. Germline CDR1 and CDR2: LGHNA and YSLEER. V was clipped by 2 bases and J by 6 bases; unmatched bases: 3. This CDR3 is built from 15 residues. The DNA for the CDR3 is TGCGCCAGCAGCCAAAGAGGACAGGGGGATGAAAAACTGTTTTTT. Protein sequence: CASSQRGQGDEKLFF.

The chain recombines TRBV27 with TRBJ1-2; TRBD1 aligns across 10 bases. This CDR3 is 14 amino acids long. The V segment lost 6 bases and the J segment 8 bases; nucleotides outside the gene matches: 9. Germline-derived CDR1 and CDR2 are MNHEY and SMNVEV (reference sequence). CDR3 sequence (DNA): TGTGCCAGCAGGACGACAGGGGGCGATGGGGGCTACACCTTC. Protein sequence: CASRTTGGDGGYTF.

The chain couples TRBV5-6 to TRBJ2-5, with TRBD1 matching 9 bases. The germline CDR1 and CDR2 sequences are SGHDT and YYEEEE. This CDR3 spans 14 amino acids. Trimming at V came to 3 bases and at J to 4 bases, leaving 4 bases not matched to a gene. The CDR3 protein is CASSSTTGGETQYF. In nucleotides, the CDR3 is TGTGCCAGCAGCTCTACGACAGGGGGAGAGACCCAGTACTTC.

The chain's CDR3 is CASSGLPGETQYF. CDR3 DNA: TGTGCCAGCAGTGGACTGCCGGGGGAGACCCAGTACTTC. The chain is built from TRBV2 and TRBJ2-5, with a weak D call TRBD2 (5 bases). The germline V gene has CDR1 SNHLY and CDR2 FYNNEI. Trimming left V 4 bases short and J 5 bases short, with 11 bases between. The CDR3 length is 13 residues.

The chain recombines TRBV13 with TRBJ1-2; TRBD1 is a possible D gene (5 bases). The CDR3 covers 14 residues. Per germline, CDR1 PRHDT and CDR2 FYEKMQ (reference sequence). Trimming removed 5 bases from V and 2 bases from J, with 12 bases in between. The CDR3 is CASSRGVGNYGYTF. Written as DNA, the CDR3 is TGTGCCAGCAGCCGGGGGGTCGGCAACTATGGCTACACCTTC.

The chain employs TRBV4-3 and TRBJ2-1, with a possible D match to TRBD1 (5 bases). The germline gives CDR1 LGHNA, CDR2 YSLEER. This CDR3 is built from 17 residues. The V gene lost 4 bases and the J gene lost 0 bases, with 16 bases spanning the gap. The CDR3 coding sequence is TGCGCCAGCAGCCTCGAAACTTACAGGAGCTCCTACAATGAGCAGTTCTTC. This encodes CASSLETYRSSYNEQFF.

The chain links TRBV27 to TRBJ2-7, with D perhaps matching TRBD1 (5 bases). The V end lost 3 bases, the J end lost 3 bases, and 9 bases lay between the germline ends. Germline CDR1 reads MNHEY; CDR2 reads SMNVEV (reference sequence). The CDR3 is 13 amino acids. The chain's CDR3 is CASSLLQDYEQYF. As DNA, the CDR3 is TGTGCCAGCAGTTTGCTACAGGACTACGAGCAGTACTTC.

V gene TRBV27 combines with J gene TRBJ2-7; a possible D gene is TRBD2 (6 bases). Germline CDR1 MNHEY, CDR2 SMNVEV (reference sequence). This CDR3 has 15 residues. The ends were cut back, 4 bases at V and 2 bases at J, with 15 bases in the middle. CDR3 nucleotides: TGTGCCAGCAGTTCCTCCGGGACTCTTGCCTACGAGCAGTACTTC. Translated, it gives CASSSSGTLAYEQYF.

The chain joins TRBV28 to TRBJ1-2; D unresolved. The V and J ends lost 6 bases and 5 bases respectively, with 19 bases between them. This CDR3 region has 15 residues. Germline CDR1 is MDHEN and CDR2 is SYDVKM. DNA for the CDR3: TGTGCCAGCAGCACTACCCCCCCGCGGGGTTATGGCTACACCTTC. It codes for CASSTTPPRGYGYTF.

The chain recombines TRBV5-1 with TRBJ1-5, with 9 bases aligning to TRBD1. V was clipped by 4 bases and J by 7 bases; unmatched bases: 12. CDR3 length equals 16 residues. CDR1 is SGHRS and CDR2 is YFSETQ in the germline V gene. The CDR3 reads CASSPGATGGGQPQHF. The CDR3 nucleotides are TGCGCCAGCAGCCCGGGGGCAACAGGGGGCGGGCAGCCCCAGCATTTT. The whole variable domain, remainder taken from reference TRBV5-1 and TRBJ1-5, is KAGVTQTPRYLIKTRGQQVTLSCSPISGHRSVSWYQQTPGQGLQFLFEYFSETQRNKGNFPGRFSGRQFSNSRSEMNVSTLELGDSALYLCASSPGATGGGQPQHFGDGTRLSIL.

This chain uses TRBV9 with TRBJ2-7; the match to TRBD1 covers 7 bases. Per germline, CDR1 SGDLS and CDR2 YYNGEE. V was pared by 1 base and J by 0 bases, with 4 bases of the junction left unmatched. CDR3 length: 15 residues. CDR3 sequence reads: CASSVTGAFSYEQYF. CDR3 nucleotide sequence: TGTGCCAGCAGCGTAACAGGGGCCTTCTCCTACGAGCAGTACTTC.

The chain employs TRBV6-6 and TRBJ1-2; D unclear. The CDR3 contains 14 residues. V was cut by 2 bases and J by 4 bases, with 11 bases left in between. Germline V gives CDR1 MNHNY, CDR2 SVGAGI (reference sequence). CDR3 nucleotide sequence: TGTGCCAGCAGTTACCAAGTTCAGTTCTATGGCTACACCTTC. Its protein product is CASSYQVQFYGYTF.